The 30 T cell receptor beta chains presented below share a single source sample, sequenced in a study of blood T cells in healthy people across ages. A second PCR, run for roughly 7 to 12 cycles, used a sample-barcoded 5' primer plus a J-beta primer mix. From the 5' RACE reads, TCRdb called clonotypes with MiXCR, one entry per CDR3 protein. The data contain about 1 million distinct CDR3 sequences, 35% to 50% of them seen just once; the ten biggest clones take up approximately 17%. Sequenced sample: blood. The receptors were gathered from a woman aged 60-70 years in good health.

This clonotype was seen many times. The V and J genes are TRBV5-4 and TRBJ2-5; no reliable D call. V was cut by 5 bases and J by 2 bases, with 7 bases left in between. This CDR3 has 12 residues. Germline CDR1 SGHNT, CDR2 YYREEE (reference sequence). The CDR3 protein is CASSFPQETQYF. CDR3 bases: TGTGCCAGCAGTTTTCCGCAAGAGACCCAGTACTTC.

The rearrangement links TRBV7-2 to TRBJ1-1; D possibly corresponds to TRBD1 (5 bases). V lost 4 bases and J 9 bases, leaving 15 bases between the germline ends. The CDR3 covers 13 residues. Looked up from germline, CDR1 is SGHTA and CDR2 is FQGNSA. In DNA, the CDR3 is TGTGCCAGCAGCTCTTCCAGAGGGACTCAAGCTTTCTTT. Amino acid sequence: CASSSSRGTQAFF.

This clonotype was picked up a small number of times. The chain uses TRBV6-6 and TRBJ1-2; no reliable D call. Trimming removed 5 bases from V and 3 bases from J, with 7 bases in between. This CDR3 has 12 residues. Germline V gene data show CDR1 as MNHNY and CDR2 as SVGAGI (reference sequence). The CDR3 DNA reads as TGTGCCAGCAGTCCAGACGACTATGGCTACACCTTC. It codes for CASSPDDYGYTF.

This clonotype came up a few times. DNA of the CDR3: TGTGCCAGCAGCGTAGACTCCCCGGGACTCATCTTCGATACGCAGTATTTT. It is translated as CASSVDSPGLIFDTQYF. The rearrangement links TRBV9 to TRBJ2-3, with a weak D call TRBD2 (6 bases). Per the germline V gene, CDR1 is SGDLS and CDR2 is YYNGEE. V was clipped by 0 bases and J by 6 bases, with 20 bases between them. The CDR3 length is 17 residues.

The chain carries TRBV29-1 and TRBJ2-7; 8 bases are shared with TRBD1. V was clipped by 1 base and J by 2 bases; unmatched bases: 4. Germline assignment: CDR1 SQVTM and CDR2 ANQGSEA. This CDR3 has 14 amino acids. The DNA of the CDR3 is TGCAGCGTTGAAGGTCAGGGGGCCCCCTACGAGCAGTACTTC. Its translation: CSVEGQGAPYEQYF.

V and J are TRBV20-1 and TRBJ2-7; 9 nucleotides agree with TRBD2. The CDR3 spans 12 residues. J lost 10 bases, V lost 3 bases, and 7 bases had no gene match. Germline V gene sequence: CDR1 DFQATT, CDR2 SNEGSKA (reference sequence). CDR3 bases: TGCAGTGCTAGCAGGACTAGCGTTGCCCAGTACTTC. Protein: CSASRTSVAQYF.

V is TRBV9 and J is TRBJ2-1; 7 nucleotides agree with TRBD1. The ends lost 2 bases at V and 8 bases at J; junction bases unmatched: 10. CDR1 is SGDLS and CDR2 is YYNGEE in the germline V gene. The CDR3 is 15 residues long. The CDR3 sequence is CASSVGQWARDEQFF. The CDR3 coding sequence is TGTGCCAGCAGCGTGGGACAGTGGGCTAGGGATGAGCAGTTCTTC. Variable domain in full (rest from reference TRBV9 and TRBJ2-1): DSGVTQTPKHLITATGQRVTLRCSPRSGDLSVYWYQQSLDQGLQFLIQYYNGEERAKGNILERFSAQQFPDLHSELNLSSLELGDSALYFCASSVGQWARDEQFFGPGTRLTVL.

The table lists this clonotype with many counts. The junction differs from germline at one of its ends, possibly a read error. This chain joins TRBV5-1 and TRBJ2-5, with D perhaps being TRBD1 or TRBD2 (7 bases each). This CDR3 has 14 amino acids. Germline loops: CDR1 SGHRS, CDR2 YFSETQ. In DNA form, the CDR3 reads TGTGCCAGCAGCCCTCAGGGGGGGCAAGAGACCCAGTACTTC. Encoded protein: CASSPQGGQETQYF.

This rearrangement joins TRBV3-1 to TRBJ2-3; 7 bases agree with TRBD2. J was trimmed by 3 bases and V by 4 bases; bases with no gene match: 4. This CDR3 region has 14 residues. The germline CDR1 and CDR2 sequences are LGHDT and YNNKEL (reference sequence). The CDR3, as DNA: TGTGCCAGCAGCCCTAGGACTAGGACAGATACGCAGTATTTT. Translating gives CASSPRTRTDTQYF.

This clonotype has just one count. CDR3: CSVAKGFANTGELFF. CDR3 DNA: TGCAGCGTTGCAAAAGGCTTCGCGAACACCGGGGAGCTGTTTTTT. The chain employs TRBV29-1 and TRBJ2-2, with unresolved D. The CDR3 covers 15 residues. CDR1 is SQVTM and CDR2 is ANQGSEA in the germline V gene. Trimming took off 4 bases at V and 0 bases at J, with 12 bases between the two ends.

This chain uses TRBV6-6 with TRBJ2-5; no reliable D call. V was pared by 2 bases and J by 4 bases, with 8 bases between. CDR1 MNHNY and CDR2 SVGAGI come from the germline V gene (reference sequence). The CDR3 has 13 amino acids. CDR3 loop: CASSYAPTETQYF. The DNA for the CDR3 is TGTGCCAGCAGTTACGCTCCTACAGAGACCCAGTACTTC.

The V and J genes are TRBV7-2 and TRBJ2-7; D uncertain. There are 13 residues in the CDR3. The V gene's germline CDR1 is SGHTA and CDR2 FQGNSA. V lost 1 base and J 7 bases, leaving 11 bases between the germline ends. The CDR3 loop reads CASSLEPMGEQYF. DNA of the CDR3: TGTGCCAGCAGCTTAGAGCCGATGGGGGAGCAGTACTTC.

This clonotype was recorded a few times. The CDR3 DNA reads as TGTGCCAGCAGTTTCAGGGAACGGGGAGATACGCAGTATTTT. Its translation is CASSFRERGDTQYF. This chain links TRBV12-3 or TRBV12-4 with TRBJ2-3, with D perhaps matching TRBD1 or TRBD2 (5 bases each). V lost 3 bases and J lost 5, with 12 bases in between. This CDR3 has 14 residues.

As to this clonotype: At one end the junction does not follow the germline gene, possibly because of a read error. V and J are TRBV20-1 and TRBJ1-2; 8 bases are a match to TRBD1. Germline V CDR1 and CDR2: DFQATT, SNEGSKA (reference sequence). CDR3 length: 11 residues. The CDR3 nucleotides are TGCAGTGCTCGACAGGGGTGGGGCTACACCTTT. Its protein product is CSARQGWGYTF.

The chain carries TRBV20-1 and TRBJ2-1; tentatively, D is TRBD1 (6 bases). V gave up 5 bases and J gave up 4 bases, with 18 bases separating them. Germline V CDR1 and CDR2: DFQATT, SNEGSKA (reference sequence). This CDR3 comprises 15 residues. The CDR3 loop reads CSAAKVGGRYNEQFF. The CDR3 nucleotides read TGCAGTGCTGCCAAGGTAGGGGGAAGGTACAATGAGCAGTTCTTC.

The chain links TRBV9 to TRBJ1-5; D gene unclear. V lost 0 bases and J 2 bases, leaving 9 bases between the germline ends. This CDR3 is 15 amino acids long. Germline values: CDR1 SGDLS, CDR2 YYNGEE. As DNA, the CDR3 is TGTGCCAGCAGCGTAGAGGGAGATGGCAATCAGCCCCAGCATTTT. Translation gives CASSVEGDGNQPQHF.

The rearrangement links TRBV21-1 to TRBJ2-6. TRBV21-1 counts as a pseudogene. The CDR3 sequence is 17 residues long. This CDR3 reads CASSKAGPISGANVLTF. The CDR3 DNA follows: TGTGCCAGCAGCAAAGCTGGACCGATCTCTGGGGCCAACGTCCTGACTTTC.

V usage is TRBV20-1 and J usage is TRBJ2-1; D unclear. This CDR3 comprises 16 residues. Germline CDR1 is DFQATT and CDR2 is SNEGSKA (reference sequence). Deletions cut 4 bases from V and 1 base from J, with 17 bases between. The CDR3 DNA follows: TGCAGTGCTAAATCTGATCAGCTGAGGTCCTACAATGAGCAGTTCTTC. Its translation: CSAKSDQLRSYNEQFF.

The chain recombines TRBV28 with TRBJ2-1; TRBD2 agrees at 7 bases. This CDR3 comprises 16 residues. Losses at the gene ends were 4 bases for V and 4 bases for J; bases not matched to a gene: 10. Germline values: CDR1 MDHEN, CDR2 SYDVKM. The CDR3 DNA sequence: TGTGCCAGCAGTTCCTCAGGAGCGGGGCTTTACAATGAGCAGTTCTTC. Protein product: CASSSSGAGLYNEQFF. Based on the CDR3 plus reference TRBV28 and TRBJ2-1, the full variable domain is DVKVTQSSRYLVKRTGEKVFLECVQDMDHENMFWYRQDPGLGLRLIYFSYDVKMKEKGDIPEGYSVSREKKERFSLILESASTNQTSMYLCASSSSGAGLYNEQFFGPGTRLTVL.

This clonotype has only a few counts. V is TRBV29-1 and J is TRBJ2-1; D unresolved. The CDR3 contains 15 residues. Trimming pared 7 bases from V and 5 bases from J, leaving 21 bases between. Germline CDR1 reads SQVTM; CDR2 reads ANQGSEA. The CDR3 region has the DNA TGCAGCGGTTCGCGCGGACCAATCGACAACAATGAGCAGTTCTTC. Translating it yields CSGSRGPIDNNEQFF.

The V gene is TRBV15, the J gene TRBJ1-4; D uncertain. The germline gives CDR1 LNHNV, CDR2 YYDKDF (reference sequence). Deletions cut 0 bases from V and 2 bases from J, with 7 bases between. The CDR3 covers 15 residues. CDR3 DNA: TGTGCCACCAGCAGAGAAGGGAAGACTAATGAAAAACTGTTTTTT. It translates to CATSREGKTNEKLFF. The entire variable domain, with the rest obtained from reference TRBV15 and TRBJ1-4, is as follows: DAMVIQNPRYQVTQFGKPVTLSCSQTLNHNVMYWYQQKSSQAPKLLFHYYDKDFNNEADTPDNFQSRRPNTSFCFLDIRSPGLGDTAMYLCATSREGKTNEKLFFGSGTQLSVL.

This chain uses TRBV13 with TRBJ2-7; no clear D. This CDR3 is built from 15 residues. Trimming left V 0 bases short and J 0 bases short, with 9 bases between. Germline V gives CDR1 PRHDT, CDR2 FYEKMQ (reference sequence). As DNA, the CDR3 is TGTGCCAGCAGCTTAGGCACTCAAGCCTCCTACGAGCAGTACTTC. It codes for CASSLGTQASYEQYF. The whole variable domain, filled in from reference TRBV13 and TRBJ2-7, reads AAGVIQSPRHLIKEKRETATLKCYPIPRHDTVYWYQQGPGQDPQFLISFYEKMQSDKGSIPDRFSAQQFSDYHSELNMSSLELGDSALYFCASSLGTQASYEQYFGPGTRLTVT.

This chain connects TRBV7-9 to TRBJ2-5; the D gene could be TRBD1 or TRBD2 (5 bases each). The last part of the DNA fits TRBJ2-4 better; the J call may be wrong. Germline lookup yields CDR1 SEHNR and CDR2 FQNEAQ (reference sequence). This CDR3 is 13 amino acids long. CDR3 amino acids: CASSTPGSVIQYF. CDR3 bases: TGTGCCAGCAGCACACCAGGGAGCGTCATTCAGTACTTC.

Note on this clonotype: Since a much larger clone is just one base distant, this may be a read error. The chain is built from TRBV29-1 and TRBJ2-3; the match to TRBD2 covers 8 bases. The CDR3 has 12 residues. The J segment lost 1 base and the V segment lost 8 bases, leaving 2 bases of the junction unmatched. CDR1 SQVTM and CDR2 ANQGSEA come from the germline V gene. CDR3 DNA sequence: TGCAGCATTAGCGGGGGCACAGATACGCAGTATTTT. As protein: CSISGGTDTQYF.

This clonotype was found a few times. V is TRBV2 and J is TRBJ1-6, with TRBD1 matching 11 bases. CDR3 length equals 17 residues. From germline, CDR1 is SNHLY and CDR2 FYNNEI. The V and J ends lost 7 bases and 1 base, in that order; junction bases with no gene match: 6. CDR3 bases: TGTGCCAGCATTATGGACAGGGGGCGATCCTATAATTCACCCCTCCACTTT. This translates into CASIMDRGRSYNSPLHF. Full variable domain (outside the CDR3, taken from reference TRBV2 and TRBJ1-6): EPEVTQTPSHQVTQMGQEVILRCVPISNHLYFYWYRQILGQKVEFLVSFYNNEISEKSEIFDDQFSVERPDGSNFTLKIRSTKLEDSAMYFCASIMDRGRSYNSPLHFGNGTRLTVT.

The CDR3, as DNA: TGTGCCAGCAGCTTAGGAGTGGTTGAGCAGTACTTC. The encoded protein is CASSLGVVEQYF. V is TRBV11-2 and J is TRBJ2-7; no definite D call. In germline, CDR1 is SGHAT, CDR2 FQNNGV. V was clipped by 1 base and J by 7 bases, with 8 bases between them. CDR3 length: 12 residues.

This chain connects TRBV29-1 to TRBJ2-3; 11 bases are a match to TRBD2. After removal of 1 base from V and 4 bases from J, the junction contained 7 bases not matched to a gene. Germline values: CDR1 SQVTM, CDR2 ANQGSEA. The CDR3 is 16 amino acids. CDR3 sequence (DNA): TGCAGCGTTGAAGTTCTCGGACTAGCGGGTTCAGATACGCAGTATTTT. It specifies CSVEVLGLAGSDTQYF.

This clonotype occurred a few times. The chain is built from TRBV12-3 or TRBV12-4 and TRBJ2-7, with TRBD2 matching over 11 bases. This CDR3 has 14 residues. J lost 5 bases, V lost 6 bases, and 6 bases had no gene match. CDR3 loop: CASRAGTSGNEQYF. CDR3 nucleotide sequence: TGTGCCAGCAGAGCCGGGACTAGCGGCAACGAGCAGTACTTC.

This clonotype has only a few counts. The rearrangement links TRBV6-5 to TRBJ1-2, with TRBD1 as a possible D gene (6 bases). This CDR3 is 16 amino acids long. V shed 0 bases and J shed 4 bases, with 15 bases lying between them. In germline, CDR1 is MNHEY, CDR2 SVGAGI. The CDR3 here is CASSYSIGGQTYGYTF. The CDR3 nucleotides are TGTGCCAGCAGTTACTCGATTGGGGGGCAAACCTATGGCTACACCTTC.

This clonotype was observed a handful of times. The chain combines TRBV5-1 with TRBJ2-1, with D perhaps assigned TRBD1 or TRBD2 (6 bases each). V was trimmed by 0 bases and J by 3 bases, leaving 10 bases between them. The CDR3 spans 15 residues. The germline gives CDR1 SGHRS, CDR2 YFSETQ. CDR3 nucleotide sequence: TGCGCCAGCAGCTTGGAGGGGGGAGTCTACAATGAGCAGTTCTTC. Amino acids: CASSLEGGVYNEQFF.